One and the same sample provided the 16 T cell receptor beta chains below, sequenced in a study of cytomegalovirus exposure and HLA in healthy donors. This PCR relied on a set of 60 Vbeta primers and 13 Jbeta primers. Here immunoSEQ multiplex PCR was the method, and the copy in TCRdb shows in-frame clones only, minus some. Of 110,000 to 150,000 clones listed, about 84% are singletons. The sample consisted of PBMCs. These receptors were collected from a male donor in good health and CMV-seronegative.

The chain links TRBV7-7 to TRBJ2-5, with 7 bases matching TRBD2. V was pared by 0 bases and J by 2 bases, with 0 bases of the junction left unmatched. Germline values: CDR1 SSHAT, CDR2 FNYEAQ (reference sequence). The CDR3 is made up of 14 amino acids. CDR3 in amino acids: CASSLAGGQETQYF. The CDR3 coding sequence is TGTGCCAGCAGCTTAGCGGGGGGGCAAGAGACCCAGTACTTC.

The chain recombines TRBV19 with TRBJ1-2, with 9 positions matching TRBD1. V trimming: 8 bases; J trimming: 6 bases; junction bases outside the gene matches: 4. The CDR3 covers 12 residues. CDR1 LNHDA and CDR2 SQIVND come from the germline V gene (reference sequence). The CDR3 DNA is TGTGCCAGTTTACAGGGGGCTAATGGCTACACCTTC. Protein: CASLQGANGYTF.

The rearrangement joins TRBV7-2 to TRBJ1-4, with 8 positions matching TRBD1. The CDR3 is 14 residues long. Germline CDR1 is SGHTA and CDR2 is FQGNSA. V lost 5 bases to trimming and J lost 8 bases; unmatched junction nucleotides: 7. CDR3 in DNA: TGTGCCAGCAGCCTAGACAGGGGTGGGGAAAAACTGTTTTTT. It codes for CASSLDRGGEKLFF.

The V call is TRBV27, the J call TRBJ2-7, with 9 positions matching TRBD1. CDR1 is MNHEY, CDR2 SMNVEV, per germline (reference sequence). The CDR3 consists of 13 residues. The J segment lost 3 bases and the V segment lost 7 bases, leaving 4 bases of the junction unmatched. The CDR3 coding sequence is TGTGCCAGCACTGGGACAGGGAACTACGAGCAGTACTTC. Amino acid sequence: CASTGTGNYEQYF.

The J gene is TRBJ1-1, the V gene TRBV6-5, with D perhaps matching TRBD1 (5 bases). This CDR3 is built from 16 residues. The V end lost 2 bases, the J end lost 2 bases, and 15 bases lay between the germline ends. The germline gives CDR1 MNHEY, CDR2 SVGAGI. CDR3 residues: CASSYVGIGVNTEAFF. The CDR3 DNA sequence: TGTGCCAGCAGTTACGTAGGAATAGGGGTAAACACTGAAGCTTTCTTT.

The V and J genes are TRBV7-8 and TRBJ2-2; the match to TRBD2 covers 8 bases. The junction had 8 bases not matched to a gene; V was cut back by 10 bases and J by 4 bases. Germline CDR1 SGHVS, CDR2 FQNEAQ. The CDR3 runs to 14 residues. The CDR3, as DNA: TGTGCCACTTCGGGGGGGCGGGGCACCGGGGAGCTGTTTTTT. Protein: CATSGGRGTGELFF. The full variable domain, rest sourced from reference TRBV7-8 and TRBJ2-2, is GAGVSQSPRYKVAKRGQDVALRCDPISGHVSLFWYQQALGQGPEFLTYFQNEAQLDKSGLPSDRFFAERPEGSVSTLKIQRTQQEDSAVYLCATSGGRGTGELFFGEGSRLTVL.

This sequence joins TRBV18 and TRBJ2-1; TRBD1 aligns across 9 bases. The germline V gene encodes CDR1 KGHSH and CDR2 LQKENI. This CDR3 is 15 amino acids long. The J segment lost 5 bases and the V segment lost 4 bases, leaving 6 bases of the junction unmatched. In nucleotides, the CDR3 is TGTGCCAGCTCACGAGGGACAGGGATGAACAATGAGCAGTTCTTC. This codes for CASSRGTGMNNEQFF.

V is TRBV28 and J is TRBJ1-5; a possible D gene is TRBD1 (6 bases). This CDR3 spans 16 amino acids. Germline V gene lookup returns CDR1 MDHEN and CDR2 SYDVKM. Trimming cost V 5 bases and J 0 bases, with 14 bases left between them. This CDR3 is CASSPQWTASNQPQHF. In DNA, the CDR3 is TGTGCCAGCAGTCCCCAGTGGACAGCTAGCAATCAGCCCCAGCATTTT.

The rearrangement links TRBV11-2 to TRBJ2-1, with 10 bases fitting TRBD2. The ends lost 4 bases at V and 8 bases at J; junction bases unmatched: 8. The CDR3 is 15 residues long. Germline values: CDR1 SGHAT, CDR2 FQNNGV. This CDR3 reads CASSSPSGGLDEQFF. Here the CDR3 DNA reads TGTGCCAGCAGCTCACCTAGCGGGGGCCTCGATGAGCAGTTCTTC.

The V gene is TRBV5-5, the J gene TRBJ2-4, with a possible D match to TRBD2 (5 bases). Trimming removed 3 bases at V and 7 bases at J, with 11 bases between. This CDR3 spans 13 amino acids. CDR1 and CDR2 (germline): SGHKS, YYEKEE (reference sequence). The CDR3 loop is CASSSIQRNIQYF. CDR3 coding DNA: TGTGCCAGCAGCTCGATTCAGCGGAACATTCAGTACTTC.

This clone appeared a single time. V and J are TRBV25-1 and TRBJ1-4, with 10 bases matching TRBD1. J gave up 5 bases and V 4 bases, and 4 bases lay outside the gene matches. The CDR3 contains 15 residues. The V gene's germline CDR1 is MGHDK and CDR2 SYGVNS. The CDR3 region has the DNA TGTGCCAGCAGTGCCTGGACAGGGGGGAATGAAAAACTGTTTTTT. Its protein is CASSAWTGGNEKLFF.

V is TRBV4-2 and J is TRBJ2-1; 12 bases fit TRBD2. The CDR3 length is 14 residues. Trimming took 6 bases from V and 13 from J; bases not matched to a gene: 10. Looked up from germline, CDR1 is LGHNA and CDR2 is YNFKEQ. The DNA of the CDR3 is TGTGCCAGCAGGCAAAGGCGGACTAGCGGGATACAGTTCTTC. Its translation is CASRQRRTSGIQFF.

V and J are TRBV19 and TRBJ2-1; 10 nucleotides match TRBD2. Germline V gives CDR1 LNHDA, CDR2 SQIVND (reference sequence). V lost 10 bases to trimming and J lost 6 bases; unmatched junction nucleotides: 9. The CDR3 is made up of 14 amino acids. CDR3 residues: CATFGASGSNEQFF. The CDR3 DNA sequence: TGTGCCACCTTCGGGGCTAGCGGGAGCAATGAGCAGTTCTTC.

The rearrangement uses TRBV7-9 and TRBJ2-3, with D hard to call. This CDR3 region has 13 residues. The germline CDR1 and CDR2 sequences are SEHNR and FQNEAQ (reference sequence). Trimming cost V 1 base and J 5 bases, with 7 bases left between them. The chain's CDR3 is CASSLGHLDTQYF. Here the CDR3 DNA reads TGTGCCAGCAGCTTAGGACACTTAGATACGCAGTATTTT.

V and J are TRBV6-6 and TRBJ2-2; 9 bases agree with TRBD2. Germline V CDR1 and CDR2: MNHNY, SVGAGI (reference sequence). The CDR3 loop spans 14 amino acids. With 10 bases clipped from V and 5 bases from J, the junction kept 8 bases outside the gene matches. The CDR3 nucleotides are TGTGCCACCATAGCGGGGGAGGGAACCGGGGAGCTGTTTTTT. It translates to CATIAGEGTGELFF.

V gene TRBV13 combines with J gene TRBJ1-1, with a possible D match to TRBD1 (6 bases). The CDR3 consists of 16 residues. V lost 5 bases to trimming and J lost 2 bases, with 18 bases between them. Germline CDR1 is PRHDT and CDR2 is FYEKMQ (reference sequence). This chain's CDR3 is CASSLANGQFNTEAFF. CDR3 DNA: TGTGCCAGCAGCCTAGCGAACGGACAGTTTAACACTGAAGCTTTCTTT.